The clone carrying this T cell receptor beta chain was detected ten times or more. The antigen is undetermined. This CDR3 is built from 12 residues. The germline CDR1 and CDR2 sequences are KGHSH and LQKENI. With 4 bases removed from V and 12 bases from J, the gap between germline ends came to 13 bases. The sample comes from a study of T-cell reconstitution after alpha-beta-depleted transplantation in children. Overall study findings and caveats: Diversity of TCRbeta at day 60 was high in some patients, arising from surviving recipient T cells and thymic progenitors. One year post-transplant, T-cell counts and diversity were largely derived from T cells produced anew. About two months after transplant, alpha-beta T cells reportedly came from several hundred expanded graft clones.

Construction of the TCRbeta library involved unique molecular identifiers. Via MiXCR, TCRdb re-called the PCR reads, giving one row per CDR3 protein. The sample holds a few hundred thousand distinct CDR3 sequences, around two fifths seen once. The specimen comprised PBMCs, sampled before TCRalphabeta/CD19-depleted stem cell transplant. The V call is TRBV18, the J call TRBJ2-1; D may be TRBD1 (6 bases). This receptor was obtained from a girl aged 2-15 years with aplastic anemia, due to receive a stem cell transplant. For the CDR3, the DNA is TGTGCCAGCTCACTTCTACAGGGAACGCAGTTCTTC. It encodes CASSLLQGTQFF.